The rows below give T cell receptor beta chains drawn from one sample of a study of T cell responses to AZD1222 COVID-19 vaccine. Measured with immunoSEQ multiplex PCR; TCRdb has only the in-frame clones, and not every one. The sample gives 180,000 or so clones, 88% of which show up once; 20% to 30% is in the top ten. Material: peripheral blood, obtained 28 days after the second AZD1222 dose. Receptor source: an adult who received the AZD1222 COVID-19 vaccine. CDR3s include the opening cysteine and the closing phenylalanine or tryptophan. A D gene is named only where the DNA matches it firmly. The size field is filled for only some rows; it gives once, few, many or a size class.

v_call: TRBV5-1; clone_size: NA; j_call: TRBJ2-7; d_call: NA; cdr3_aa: CASSLAGQGLSYEQYF; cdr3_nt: TGCGCCAGCAGCCTAGCGGGACAGGGATTGTCCTACGAGCAGTACTTC
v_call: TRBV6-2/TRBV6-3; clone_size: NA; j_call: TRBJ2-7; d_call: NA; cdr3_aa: CASSYSRPHEQYF; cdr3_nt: TGTGCCAGCAGTTACTCCAGGCCCCACGAGCAGTACTTC
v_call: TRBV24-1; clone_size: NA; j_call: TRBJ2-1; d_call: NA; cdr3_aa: CATSVSQVRRGHNEQFF; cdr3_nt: TGTGCCACCAGTGTAAGCCAGGTGAGGAGGGGCCACAATGAGCAGTTCTTC
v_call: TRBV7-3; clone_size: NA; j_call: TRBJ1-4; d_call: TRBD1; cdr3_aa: CASSRTGDSNEKLFF; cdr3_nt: TGTGCCAGCAGCCGGACAGGGGATTCTAATGAAAAACTGTTTTTT
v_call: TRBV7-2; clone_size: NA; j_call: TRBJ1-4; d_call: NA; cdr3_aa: CASSRVRATNEKLFF; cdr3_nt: TGTGCCAGCAGTCGCGTGAGAGCAACTAATGAAAAACTGTTTTTT
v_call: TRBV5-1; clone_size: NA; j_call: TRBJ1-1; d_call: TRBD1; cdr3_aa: CASSLWTGNTEAFF; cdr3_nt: TGCGCCAGCAGCCTCTGGACAGGGAACACTGAAGCTTTCTTT
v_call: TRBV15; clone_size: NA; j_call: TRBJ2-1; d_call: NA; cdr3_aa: CATSRDLGLTYNEQFF; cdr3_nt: TGTGCCACCAGCAGAGATCTGGGGCTGACCTACAATGAGCAGTTCTTC
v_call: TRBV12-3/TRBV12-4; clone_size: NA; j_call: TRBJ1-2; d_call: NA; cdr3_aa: CASSFLTEYGYTF; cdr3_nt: TGTGCCAGCAGTTTTTTGACAGAGTATGGCTACACCTTC
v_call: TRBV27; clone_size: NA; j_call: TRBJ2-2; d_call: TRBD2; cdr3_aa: CASSLDRLAVTGELFF; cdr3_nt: TGTGCCAGCAGTTTAGATCGTCTAGCGGTTACCGGGGAGCTGTTTTTT
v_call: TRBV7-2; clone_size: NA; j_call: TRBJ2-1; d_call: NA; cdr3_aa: CASSPLQGRVGAYNEQFF; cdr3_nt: TGTGCCAGCAGCCCTCTACAGGGGAGGGTAGGCGCGTACAATGAGCAGTTCTTC
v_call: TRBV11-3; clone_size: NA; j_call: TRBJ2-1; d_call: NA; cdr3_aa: CASSLRWNNEQFF; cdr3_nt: TGTGCCAGCAGCTTAAGGTGGAACAATGAGCAGTTCTTC
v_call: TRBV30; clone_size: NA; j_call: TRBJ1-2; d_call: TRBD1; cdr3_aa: CAWTGGQGGNYGYTF; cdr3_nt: TGTGCCTGGACGGGGGGACAGGGAGGGAACTATGGCTACACCTTC
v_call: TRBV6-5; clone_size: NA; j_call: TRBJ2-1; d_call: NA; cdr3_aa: CASSLAGAYNEQFF; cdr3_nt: TGTGCCAGCAGTTTAGCCGGCGCCTACAATGAGCAGTTCTTC
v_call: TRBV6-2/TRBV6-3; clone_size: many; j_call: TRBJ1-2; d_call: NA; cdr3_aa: CASSRLGIGTNYGYTF; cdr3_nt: TGTGCCAGCAGTCGCCTCGGTATCGGAACTAACTATGGCTACACCTTC
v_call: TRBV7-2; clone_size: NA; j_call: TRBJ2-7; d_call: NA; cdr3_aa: CASNLLENSYEQYF; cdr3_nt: TGTGCCAGCAACCTACTAGAAAACTCCTACGAGCAGTACTTC
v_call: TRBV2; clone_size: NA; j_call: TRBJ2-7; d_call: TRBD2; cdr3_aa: CASITAGVSYEQYF; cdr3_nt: TGTGCCAGCATAACGGCGGGGGTCTCCTACGAGCAGTACTTC
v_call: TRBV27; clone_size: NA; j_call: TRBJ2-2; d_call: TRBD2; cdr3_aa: CASSGLAAPGELFF; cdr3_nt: TGTGCCAGCAGCGGACTAGCGGCCCCCGGGGAGCTGTTTTTT
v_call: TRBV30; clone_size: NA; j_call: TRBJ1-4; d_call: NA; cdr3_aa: CAWRRNNEKLFF; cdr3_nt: TGTGCCTGGAGACGGAATAATGAAAAACTGTTTTTT
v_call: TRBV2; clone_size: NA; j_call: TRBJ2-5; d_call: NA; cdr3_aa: CASSEALRGTQYF; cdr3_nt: TGTGCCAGCAGTGAAGCACTAAGGGGGACCCAGTACTTC
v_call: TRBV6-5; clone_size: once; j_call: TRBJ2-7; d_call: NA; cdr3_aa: CASSYSAQQTYEQYF; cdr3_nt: TGTGCCAGCAGTTACTCGGCTCAACAGACCTACGAGCAGTACTTC
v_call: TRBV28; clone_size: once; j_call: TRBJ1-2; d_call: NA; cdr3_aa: CASSLRPLGTHYGYTF; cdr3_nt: TGTGCCAGCAGTTTAAGGCCTCTCGGCACCCACTATGGCTACACCTTC
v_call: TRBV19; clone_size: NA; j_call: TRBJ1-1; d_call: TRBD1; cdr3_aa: CASSLTGGWMNTEAFF; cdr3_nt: TGTGCCAGTAGTCTCACAGGGGGCTGGATGAACACTGAAGCTTTCTTT
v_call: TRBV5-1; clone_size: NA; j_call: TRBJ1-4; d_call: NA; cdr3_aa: CASSSGVGEKLFF; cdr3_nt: TGCGCCAGCAGCTCGGGGGTTGGGGAAAAACTGTTTTTT
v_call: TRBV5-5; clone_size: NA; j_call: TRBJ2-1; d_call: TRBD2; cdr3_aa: CASSFGLAGNEQFF; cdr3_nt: TGTGCCAGCAGCTTTGGACTAGCGGGTAATGAGCAGTTCTTC
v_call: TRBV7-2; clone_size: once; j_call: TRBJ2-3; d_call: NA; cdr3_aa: CASSLDGRTDTQYF; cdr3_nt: TGTGCCAGCAGCCTGGACGGACGCACAGATACGCAGTATTTT
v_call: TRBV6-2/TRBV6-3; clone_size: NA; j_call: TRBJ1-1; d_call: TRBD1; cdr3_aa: CASSWNRGREAFF; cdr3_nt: TGTGCCAGCAGTTGGAACAGGGGGCGAGAAGCTTTCTTT
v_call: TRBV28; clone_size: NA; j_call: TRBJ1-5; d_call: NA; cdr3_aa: CASSRAGTGQPQHF; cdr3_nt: TGTGCCAGCAGCAGGGCGGGGACTGGTCAGCCCCAGCATTTT
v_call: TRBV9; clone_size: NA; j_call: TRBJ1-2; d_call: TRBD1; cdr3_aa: CASMDRDYGYTF; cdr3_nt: TGTGCCAGCATGGACAGGGACTATGGCTACACCTTC
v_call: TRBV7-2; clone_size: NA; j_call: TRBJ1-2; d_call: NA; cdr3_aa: CASSAEAGVHYGYTF; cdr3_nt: TGTGCCAGCAGCGCAGAGGCCGGGGTACACTATGGCTACACCTTC
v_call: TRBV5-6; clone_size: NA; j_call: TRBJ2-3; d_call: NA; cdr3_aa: CASSRGAQDTQYF; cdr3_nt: TGTGCCAGCAGCCGTGGAGCACAGGATACGCAGTATTTT
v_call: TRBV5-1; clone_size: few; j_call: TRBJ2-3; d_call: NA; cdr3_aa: CASSLGDLSTDTQYF; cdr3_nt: TGCGCCAGCAGTTTAGGGGATTTAAGCACAGATACGCAGTATTTT
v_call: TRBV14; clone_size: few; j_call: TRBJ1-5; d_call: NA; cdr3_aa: CASSQGMQQPQHF; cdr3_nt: TGTGCCAGCAGCCAGGGAATGCAGCAGCCCCAGCATTTT
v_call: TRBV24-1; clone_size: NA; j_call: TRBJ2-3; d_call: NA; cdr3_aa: CATSDPLRSDTQYF; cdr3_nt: TGTGCCACCAGTGATCCCCTCCGTTCAGATACGCAGTATTTT
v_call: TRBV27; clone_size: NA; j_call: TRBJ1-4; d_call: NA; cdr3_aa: CASGTMVWANEKLFF; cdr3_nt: TGTGCCAGCGGGACAATGGTTTGGGCTAATGAAAAACTGTTTTTT
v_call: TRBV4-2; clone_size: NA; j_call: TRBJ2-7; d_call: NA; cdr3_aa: CASSQAGNYEQYF; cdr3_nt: TGTGCCAGCAGCCAAGCCGGGAATTACGAGCAGTACTTC
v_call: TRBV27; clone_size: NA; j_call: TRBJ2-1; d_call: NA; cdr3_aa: CASSPSYGSSYNEQFF; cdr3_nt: TGTGCCAGCAGTCCATCCTACGGGAGCTCCTACAATGAGCAGTTCTTC
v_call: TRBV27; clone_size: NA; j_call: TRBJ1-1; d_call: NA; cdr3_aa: CASSLVQGLGEAFF; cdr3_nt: TGTGCCAGCAGTTTAGTCCAGGGTTTGGGTGAAGCTTTCTTT
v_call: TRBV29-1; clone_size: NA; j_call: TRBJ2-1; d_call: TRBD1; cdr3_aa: CSVGGQGNFYNEQFF; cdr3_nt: TGCAGCGTTGGAGGACAGGGAAATTTCTACAATGAGCAGTTCTTC
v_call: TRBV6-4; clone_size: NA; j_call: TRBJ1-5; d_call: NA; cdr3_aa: CASSGARGNQPQHF; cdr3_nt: TGTGCCAGCAGTGGGGCCAGGGGCAATCAGCCCCAGCATTTT
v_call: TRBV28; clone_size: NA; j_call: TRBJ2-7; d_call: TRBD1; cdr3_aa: CASSLYGQGLYEQYF; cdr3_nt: TGTGCCAGCAGTTTATACGGACAGGGTTTGTACGAGCAGTACTTC
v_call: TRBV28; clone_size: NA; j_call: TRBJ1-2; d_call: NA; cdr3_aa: CASSLLEYGYTF; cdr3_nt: TGTGCCAGCAGTTTGTTGGAATACGGCTACACCTTC
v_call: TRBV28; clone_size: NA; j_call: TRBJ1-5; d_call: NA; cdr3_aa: CASVPGGFANQPQHF; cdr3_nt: TGTGCCAGCGTGCCGGGAGGGTTTGCAAATCAGCCCCAGCATTTT
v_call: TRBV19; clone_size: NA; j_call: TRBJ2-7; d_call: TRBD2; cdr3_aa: CASSIGQRGIYEQYF; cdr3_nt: TGTGCCAGTAGTATCGGCCAGCGGGGTATCTACGAGCAGTACTTC
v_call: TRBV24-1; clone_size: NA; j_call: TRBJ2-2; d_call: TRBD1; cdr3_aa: CATGRGQNTGELFF; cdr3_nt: TGTGCCACCGGCAGGGGGCAAAACACCGGGGAGCTGTTTTTT
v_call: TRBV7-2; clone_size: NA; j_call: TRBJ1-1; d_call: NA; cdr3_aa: CASAMDSTRNTEAFF; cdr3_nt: TGTGCCAGCGCAATGGACAGCACCAGGAACACTGAAGCTTTCTTT
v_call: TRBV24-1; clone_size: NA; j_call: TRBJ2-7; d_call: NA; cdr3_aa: CATEDSFTYEQYF; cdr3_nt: TGTGCCACCGAGGACAGTTTTACCTACGAGCAGTACTTC
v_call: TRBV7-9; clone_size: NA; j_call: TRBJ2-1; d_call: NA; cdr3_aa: CASTGLTSYNEQFF; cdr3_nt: TGTGCCAGCACTGGATTAACCTCCTACAATGAGCAGTTCTTC
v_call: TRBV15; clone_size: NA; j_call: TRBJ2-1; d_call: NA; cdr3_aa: CATSREGARAGLLEQFF; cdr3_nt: TGTGCCACCAGCAGAGAGGGGGCAAGGGCGGGACTGCTTGAGCAGTTCTTC
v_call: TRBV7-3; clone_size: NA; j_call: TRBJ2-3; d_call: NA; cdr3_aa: CASSPGGPSTDTQYF; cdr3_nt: TGTGCCAGCAGTCCCGGAGGCCCTAGCACAGATACGCAGTATTTT
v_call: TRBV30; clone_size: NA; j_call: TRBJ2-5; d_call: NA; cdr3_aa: CAWSVLGLETQYF; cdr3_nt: TGTGCCTGGAGTGTACTGGGGCTTGAGACCCAGTACTTC
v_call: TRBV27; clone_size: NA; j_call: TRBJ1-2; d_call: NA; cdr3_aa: CASSLVAYGYTF; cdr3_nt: TGTGCCAGCAGTTTAGTGGCCTATGGCTACACCTTC